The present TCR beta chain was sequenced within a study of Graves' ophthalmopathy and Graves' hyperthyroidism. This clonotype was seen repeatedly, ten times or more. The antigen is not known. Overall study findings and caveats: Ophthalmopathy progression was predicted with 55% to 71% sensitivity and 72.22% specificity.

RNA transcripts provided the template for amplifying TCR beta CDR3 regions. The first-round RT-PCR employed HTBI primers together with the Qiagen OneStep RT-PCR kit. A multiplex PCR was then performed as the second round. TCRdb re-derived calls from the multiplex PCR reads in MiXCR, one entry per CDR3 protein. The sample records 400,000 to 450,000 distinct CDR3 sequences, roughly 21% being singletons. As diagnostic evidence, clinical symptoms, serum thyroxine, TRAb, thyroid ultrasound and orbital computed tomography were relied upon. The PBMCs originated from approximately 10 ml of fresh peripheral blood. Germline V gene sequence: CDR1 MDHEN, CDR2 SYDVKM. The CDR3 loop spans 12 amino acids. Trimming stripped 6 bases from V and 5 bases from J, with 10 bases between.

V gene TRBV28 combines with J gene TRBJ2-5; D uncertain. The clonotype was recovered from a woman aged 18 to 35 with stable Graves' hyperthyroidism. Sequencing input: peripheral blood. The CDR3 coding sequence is TGTGCCAGCAGCTATCTGGGGGAGACCCAGTACTTC. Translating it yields CASSYLGETQYF.